This entry lists 12 T cell receptor beta chains sequenced from one sample in a study of beta chain features in type 1 diabetes (dated by TCRdb to 2017 to 2018). The receptor library was made with the immunoSEQ multiplex PCR assay. The High Capacity cDNA Reverse Transcription Kit was used to reverse transcribe all of the isolated RNA, meaning that expressed TCRB transcripts were what got sequenced. TCRdb took this table from immuneACCESS and kept in-frame rearrangements with V and J called. Such tables lack part of the clones; where checked against another copy, unresolved V genes explain under half of the gap, and the rest is unexplained. The sample records about 360,000 clones, about 12% of which are singletons. The ten largest make up over 0.008% of the sample. No antigen has been assigned to these receptors. Summary of the overall study and its limitations: In all four CD4+ subsets, TCRB CDR3 length was moderately but significantly shorter in type 1 diabetes patients.

Sequencing used naive CD4+ T cells from blood. Sample cell subset or site, as interpreted from the label and publication: true naive CD4+ T cells. The receptors here all came from a woman under 30 with type 1 diabetes.

The J gene is TRBJ2-1, the V gene TRBV5-4, with TRBD2 identical over 9 bases. The CDR3 length is 17 residues. Germline V gives CDR1 SGHNT, CDR2 YYREEE (reference sequence). J gave up 6 bases and V 0 bases, and 10 bases lay outside the gene matches. This chain's CDR3 is CASSLGSLRGGANEQFF. The CDR3 DNA sequence: TGTGCCAGCAGCTTGGGGAGCCTCCGCGGGGGGGCCAATGAGCAGTTCTTC.

This clone was counted between two and nine times. The CDR3 is CASKGRETYEQYF. CDR3 in DNA: TGTGCCAGCAAGGGCCGGGAAACCTACGAGCAGTACTTC. V usage is TRBV6-6 and J usage is TRBJ2-7; the D gene is possibly TRBD2 (5 bases). Germline V gene sequence: CDR1 MNHNY, CDR2 SVGAGI (reference sequence). The ends were cut back, 7 bases at V and 2 bases at J, with 12 bases in the middle. The CDR3 has 13 residues.

This clone was found a few times. This sequence joins TRBV5-1 and TRBJ2-1, with 8 bases matching TRBD1. From germline, CDR1 is SGHRS and CDR2 YFSETQ. The ends lost 4 bases at V and 11 bases at J; junction bases unmatched: 5. CDR3 length: 12 amino acids. In nucleotides, the CDR3 is TGCGCCAGCAGCGAACAGGGGGAAAAGCAGTTCTTC. Translation: CASSEQGEKQFF.

The CDR3 DNA reads TGTGCCAGCAGCTTGGCCCAGGGGAGCTCCTACGAGCAGTACTTC. Translation gives CASSLAQGSSYEQYF. The V and J genes are TRBV5-4 and TRBJ2-7; tentatively, D is TRBD1 (6 bases). The V and J ends lost 0 bases and 0 bases respectively, with 10 bases between them. This CDR3 spans 15 amino acids. CDR1 SGHNT and CDR2 YYREEE come from the germline V gene (reference sequence).

This clone was picked up a small number of times. The rearrangement joins TRBV6-4 to TRBJ2-1, with TRBD2 matching 11 bases. Germline V gene lookup returns CDR1 MRHNA and CDR2 SNTAGT. The CDR3 is 15 residues long. After removal of 6 bases from V and 3 bases from J, the junction contained 4 bases not matched to a gene. The CDR3 region has the DNA TGTGCCAGCAGCCCCCTAGCGGGGGGCTACAATGAGCAGTTCTTC. This codes for CASSPLAGGYNEQFF.

This clone was seen only a few times. V gene TRBV7-2 combines with J gene TRBJ2-5; no clear D gene. Trimming pared 6 bases from V and 1 base from J, leaving 9 bases between. In germline, CDR1 is SGHTA, CDR2 FQGNSA. The CDR3 has 13 amino acids. The CDR3 loop reads CASRRDFQETQYF. For the CDR3, the DNA is TGTGCCAGCAGAAGAGACTTCCAAGAGACCCAGTACTTC.

The chain carries TRBV6-5 and TRBJ1-2; unclear D gene. CDR3 length: 14 residues. Trimming left V 7 bases short and J 2 bases short, with 14 bases between. Germline lookup yields CDR1 MNHEY and CDR2 SVGAGI. This chain's CDR3 is CASMTPQTNYGYTF. The DNA for the CDR3 is TGTGCCAGCATGACACCTCAGACGAACTATGGCTACACCTTC.

The J gene is TRBJ2-2, the V gene TRBV29-1; a weak D match, TRBD1 (6 bases). Germline loops: CDR1 SQVTM, CDR2 ANQGSEA. The CDR3 extends over 13 amino acids. Trimming pared 7 bases from V and 2 bases from J, leaving 11 bases between. The CDR3 DNA reads as TGCAGCGCCCAGGGGATTAACACCGGGGAGCTGTTTTTT. Its translation: CSAQGINTGELFF.

This clone has more than one count but fewer than ten. Other DNA sequences in the same sample also yield this CDR3. The chain uses TRBV18 and TRBJ1-1; D gene ambiguous. Germline CDR1 reads KGHSH; CDR2 reads LQKENI. The CDR3 runs to 14 residues. With 0 bases removed from V and 1 base from J, the gap between germline ends came to 6 bases. The chain's CDR3 is CASSPPAGNTEAFF. The CDR3 nucleotides read TGTGCCAGCTCACCACCGGCAGGGAACACTGAAGCTTTCTTT.

V and J are TRBV7-8 and TRBJ1-5; tentatively, D is TRBD1 (5 bases). The CDR3 totals 13 residues. In germline, CDR1 is SGHVS, CDR2 FQNEAQ. V shed 6 bases and J shed 6 bases, with 12 bases lying between them. The CDR3 here is CASSWQGRQPQHF. In DNA form, the CDR3 reads TGTGCCAGCAGTTGGCAGGGTCGTCAGCCCCAGCATTTT.

The chain joins TRBV5-1 to TRBJ2-3, with a weak D call TRBD1 (5 bases). The V end lost 2 bases, the J end lost 1 base, and 14 bases lay between the germline ends. CDR1 and CDR2 from the germline V gene are SGHRS and YFSETQ. The CDR3 totals 16 residues. CDR3 nucleotides: TGCGCCAGCAGCTTAGGAAGGGGTCGCCGCACAGATACGCAGTATTTT. Translation gives CASSLGRGRRTDTQYF.

The count of this clone is one. This chain links TRBV18 with TRBJ2-5; TRBD2 aligns across 8 bases. CDR1 and CDR2 from the germline V gene are KGHSH and LQKENI. Unmatched junction bases numbered 4, after V lost 5 bases and J lost 2 bases. This CDR3 spans 14 amino acids. CDR3 coding DNA: TGTGCCAGCTCAGTAGCGGGGCCGCAAGAGACCCAGTACTTC. Its protein product is CASSVAGPQETQYF.